Described below is a single TCR beta chain sequence and its context. Antigen: not known. Both CD4+ and CD8+ T cells were negatively isolated, and TEMRA cells underwent FACS enrichment. An amount of RNA that ranged from roughly 0.5 to 1 ug was reverse transcribed with random hexamers. With immunoSEQ multiplex PCR, TCR beta CDR3 was amplified across 54 Vbeta and 13 Jbeta. From the immunoSEQ multiplex PCR reads, TCRdb called clonotypes with MiXCR, one entry per CDR3 protein. The data contain some 260,000 distinct CDR3 sequences, roughly 85% of them singletons. The data are from a study of CD8 T cells in Susac syndrome. Study results and caveats: The study acknowledged a relatively small number of individuals in its TCR sequencing and HLA analysis.

Per germline, CDR1 SEHNR and CDR2 FQNEAQ (reference sequence). This CDR3 spans 15 amino acids. The V gene lost 3 bases and the J gene lost 10 bases, with 19 bases spanning the gap. The sequenced material came from CD8+ T cells from PBMCs. The chain uses TRBV7-9 and TRBJ2-1; possible D gene TRBD2, 6 bases. This clonotype was obtained from a human donor with multiple sclerosis. CDR3 loop: CASSFSGTLWYEQFF. CDR3 nucleotides: TGTGCCAGCAGCTTTTCCGGGACTCTTTGGTACGAGCAGTTCTTC.